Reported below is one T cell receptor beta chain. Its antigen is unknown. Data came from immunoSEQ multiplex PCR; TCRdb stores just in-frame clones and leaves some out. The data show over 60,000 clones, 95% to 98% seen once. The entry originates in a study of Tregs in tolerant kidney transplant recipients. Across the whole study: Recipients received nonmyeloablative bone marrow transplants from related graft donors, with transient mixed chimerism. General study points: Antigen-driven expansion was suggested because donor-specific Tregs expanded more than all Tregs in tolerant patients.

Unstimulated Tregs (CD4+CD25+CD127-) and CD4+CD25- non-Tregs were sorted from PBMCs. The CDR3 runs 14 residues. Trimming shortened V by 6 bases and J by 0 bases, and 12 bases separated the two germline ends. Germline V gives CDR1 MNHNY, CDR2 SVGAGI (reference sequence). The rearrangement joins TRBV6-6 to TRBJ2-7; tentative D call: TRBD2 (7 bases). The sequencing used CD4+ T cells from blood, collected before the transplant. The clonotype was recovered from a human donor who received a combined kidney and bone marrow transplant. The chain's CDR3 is CASRYREGSYEQYF. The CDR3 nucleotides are TGTGCCAGCAGGTACAGGGAGGGCTCCTACGAGCAGTACTTC.